This T cell receptor (beta chain) was sequenced in a study of vaccination and CD4 T cells after COVID-19. Overall study: Two Hispanic individuals were among six male and four female convalescent patients. Each of the control cultures got a CEFX pool, an HIV-1 Nef pool, or no peptide.

Treatment reported: approximately nine-day PBMC culture with coronavirus spike peptide pools or control peptides (ViraFEST assay). For ViraFEST, peptide pools expanded antigen-specific T cells, after which the TCRs were sequenced. In the case of this clonotype: Antigen unknown. At one of its ends the junction is not consistent with the germline gene, which may arise from a read error.

Cultured CD4+ T cell DNA underwent sequencing with the Oncomine TCR Beta short-read assay. Genomic DNA was taken out of cultured CD4+ T cells by extraction. Each CDR3 protein gets one entry after TCRdb re-called the PCR reads with MiXCR. There are thousands of distinct CDR3 sequences in the sample; around 66% occur only once, and about 20% lies in the top ten. Material: cultured CD4+ T cells from blood, obtained after SARS-CoV-2 vaccination. The clonotype comes from a human donor with COVID-19.

The chain's CDR3 is CAGPRTEGCTF. In DNA form, the CDR3 reads TGTGCCGGACCAAGGACCGAGGGCTGCACCTTC. The chain combines TRBV19 with TRBJ1-2; no definite D call. CDR1 and CDR2 from the germline V gene are LNHDA and SQIVND (reference sequence). The CDR3 is 11 amino acids. The full variable domain, with the rest looked up from reference TRBV19 and TRBJ1-2, is DGGITQSPKYLFRKEGQNVTLSCEQNLNHDAMYWYRQDPGQGLRLIYYSQIVNDFQKGDIAEGYSVSREKKESFPLTVTSAQKNPTAFYLCAGPRTEGCTFGSGTRLTVV.